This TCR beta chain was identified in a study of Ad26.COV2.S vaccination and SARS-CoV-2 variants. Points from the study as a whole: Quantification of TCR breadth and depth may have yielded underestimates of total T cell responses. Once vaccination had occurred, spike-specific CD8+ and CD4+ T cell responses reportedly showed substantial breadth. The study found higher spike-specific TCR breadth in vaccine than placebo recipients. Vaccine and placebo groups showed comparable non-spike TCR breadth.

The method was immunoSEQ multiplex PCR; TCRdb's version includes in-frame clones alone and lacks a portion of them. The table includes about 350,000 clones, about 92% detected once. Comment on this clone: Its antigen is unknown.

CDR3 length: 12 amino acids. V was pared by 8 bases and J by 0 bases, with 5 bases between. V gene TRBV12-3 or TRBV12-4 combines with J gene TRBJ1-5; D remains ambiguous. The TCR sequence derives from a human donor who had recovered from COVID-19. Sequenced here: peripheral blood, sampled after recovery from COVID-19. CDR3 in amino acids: CASRNSNQPQHF. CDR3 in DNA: TGTGCCAGCCGGAATAGCAATCAGCCCCAGCATTTT.